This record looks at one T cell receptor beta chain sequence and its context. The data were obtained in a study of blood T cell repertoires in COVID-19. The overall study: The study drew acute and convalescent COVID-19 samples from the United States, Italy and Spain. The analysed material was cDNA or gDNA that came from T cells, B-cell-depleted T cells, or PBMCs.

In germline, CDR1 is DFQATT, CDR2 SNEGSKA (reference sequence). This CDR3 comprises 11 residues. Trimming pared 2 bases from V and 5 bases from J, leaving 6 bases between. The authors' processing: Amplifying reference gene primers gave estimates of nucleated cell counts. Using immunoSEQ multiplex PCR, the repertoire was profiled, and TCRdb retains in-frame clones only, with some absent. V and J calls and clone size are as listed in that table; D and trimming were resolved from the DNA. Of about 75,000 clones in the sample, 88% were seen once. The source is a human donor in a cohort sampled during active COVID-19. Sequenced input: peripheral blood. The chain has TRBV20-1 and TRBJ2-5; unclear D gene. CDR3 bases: TGCAGTGCTAGATCTTTTGAGACCCAGTACTTC. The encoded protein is CSARSFETQYF.